This T cell receptor (beta chain) was sequenced in a study of blood T cell repertoires in COVID-19. The CDR3 extends over 13 amino acids. V was pared by 10 bases and J by 4 bases, with 14 bases between. Per germline, CDR1 MDHEN and CDR2 SYDVKM. Clones were sequenced by immunoSEQ multiplex PCR, and TCRdb holds only the in-frame ones, with some missing. The data show fewer than 200,000 clones, with about four fifths seen just once and around 8% held by the top ten. Seattle cases were enrolled at active infection and followed longitudinally. The receptor's source is a woman aged 70 to 79 with COVID-19, enrolled during active disease. This chain connects TRBV28 to TRBJ1-3; no clear D. The sample was peripheral blood. CDR3 residues: CATCSPGGNTIYF. The CDR3 nucleotides read TGTGCCACCTGTAGCCCGGGAGGAAACACCATATATTTT.